Listed below are T cell receptor beta chains from one sample, sequenced in a study of vaccination effects on CD4 cells after COVID-19. TCRdb's table, derived via immunoSEQ multiplex PCR, lists solely in-frame clones and lacks some. The table has around 46,000 clones, under 85% seen once. Their recognized antigens are unknown. Sequenced here: CD4+ T cells from PBMCs cultured with HCoV-OC43 spike peptides, sampled after COVID-19 vaccination. Every receptor here comes from a human donor who received a COVID-19 vaccine. CDR3s include the opening cysteine and the closing phenylalanine or tryptophan. The order of the fields is J gene, CDR3 length, V gene, CDR3 protein.

>TRBJ2-3|13|TRBV19
CASTWTKKDTQYF
>TRBJ1-2|11|TRBV6-6
CASSYFTGITF
>TRBJ2-2|16|TRBV18
CASSPPGQLQTGELFF
>TRBJ1-2|12|TRBV30
CAWSGGNYGYTF
>TRBJ2-3|16|TRBV5-1
CASSDGTSGSTDTQYF
>TRBJ2-3|13|TRBV5-1
CASHPTGRGTQYF
>TRBJ1-4|16|TRBV5-1
CASSSTGQGRNEKLFF
>TRBJ2-1|13|TRBV9
CASSVAENNEQFF
>TRBJ1-2|11|TRBV6-2/TRBV6-3
CASTPGTSYTF
>TRBJ2-7|16|TRBV10-1
CASSDFSGTGTYEQYF
>TRBJ2-7|14|TRBV20-1
CSASLTQGVSAQYF
>TRBJ1-6|11|TRBV6-4
CASSRDSPLHF
>TRBJ1-1|13|TRBV30
CAWGVQGDTEAFF
>TRBJ1-2|13|TRBV5-1
CASSSGNTYGYTF
>TRBJ2-1|13|TRBV14
CASSQTGGIRQFF
>TRBJ2-7|15|TRBV5-1
CASSLTGSGTYEQYF
>TRBJ1-6|16|TRBV13
CASSLGGWVNNSPLHF
>TRBJ1-2|15|TRBV3-1/TRBV3-2
CASSRTMTDNYGYTF
>TRBJ1-4|14|TRBV27
CASSPGQGPQKLFF
>TRBJ2-5|15|TRBV11-2
CASSFLGQGQETQYF
>TRBJ2-3|14|TRBV11-3
CASSLDSGTDTQYF
>TRBJ2-3|16|TRBV7-8
CASSLEEWWETDTQYF
>TRBJ2-7|17|TRBV18
CASTQATSGRGSYEQYF
>TRBJ2-1|12|TRBV5-5
CASSIGGNEQFF
>TRBJ1-2|15|TRBV7-8
CASSPRTLNLYGYTF
>TRBJ2-5|16|TRBV9
CASNHPQGAPEETQYF
>TRBJ2-1|17|TRBV9
CASSVGQGGSHYNEQFF
>TRBJ2-2|12|TRBV9
CASSINTGELFF
>TRBJ1-4|16|TRBV11-2
CASSLDHRGGREKLFF
>TRBJ2-3|14|TRBV5-1
CASSLGDATDTQYF
>TRBJ1-4|12|TRBV5-1
CASSPGGEKLFF
>TRBJ2-2|16|TRBV2
CASSDLRGTYTGELFF
>TRBJ2-2|15|TRBV19
CATSPPGHRTGELFF
>TRBJ2-7|16|TRBV6-5
CASSYGGQGVTYEQYF
>TRBJ1-2|12|TRBV7-2
CASSAYRDGYTF
>TRBJ1-3|18|TRBV3-1/TRBV3-2
CASSQDLTGGSSGNTIYF
>TRBJ2-7|17|TRBV2
CASSGRTGATLTYEQYF
>TRBJ1-1|13|TRBV7-9
CASSLQENTEAFF